Below are 10 T cell receptor beta chains sequenced from a single sample in a study of cytomegalovirus exposure and HLA in healthy donors. Primers for the PCR totalled 60 Vbeta and 13 Jbeta. Here immunoSEQ multiplex PCR was the method, and the copy in TCRdb shows in-frame clones only, minus some. The sample consists of roughly 100,000 clones, 65% to 80% of them appearing once. The sample consisted of PBMCs. These receptors all come from a man aged 55 to 69 in good health and CMV-seronegative.

For the CDR3, the DNA is TGCGCCAGCAGCCAAGATCTCCGCGGGGGTATGACAGATACGCAGTATTTT. This translates into CASSQDLRGGMTDTQYF. This chain uses TRBV4-1 with TRBJ2-3; 7 bases line up with TRBD2. After removal of 0 bases from V and 3 bases from J, the junction contained 9 bases not matched to a gene. The CDR3 runs 17 residues. The germline V gene encodes CDR1 MGHRA and CDR2 YSYEKL.

A few counts support this clone. This chain links TRBV7-6 with TRBJ1-3, with D perhaps matching TRBD1 (5 bases). The CDR3 has 16 residues. CDR1 SGHVS and CDR2 FNYEAQ come from the germline V gene. Trimming shortened V by 0 bases and J by 2 bases, and 11 bases separated the two germline ends. Here the CDR3 DNA reads TGTGCCAGCAGCTTAGCGCAGGGCGGCACTGGAAACACCATATATTTT. Protein sequence: CASSLAQGGTGNTIYF.

The chain employs TRBV6-5 and TRBJ1-1; unclear D gene. CDR3 length: 15 residues. Trimming took off 4 bases at V and 7 bases at J, with 19 bases between the two ends. Germline V gives CDR1 MNHEY, CDR2 SVGAGI. The CDR3 reads CASSSVQRIAGEAFF. In nucleotides, the CDR3 is TGTGCCAGCAGTTCAGTCCAGCGCATCGCGGGTGAAGCTTTCTTT.

This clone was seen a single time. The rearrangement joins TRBV11-2 to TRBJ2-3; D ambiguous. Trimming cost V 1 base and J 2 bases, with 7 bases left between them. CDR1 SGHAT and CDR2 FQNNGV come from the germline V gene. The length of the CDR3 is 14 residues. CDR3 in DNA: TGTGCCAGCAGCTTAGGGGCAGTCACAGATACGCAGTATTTT. Its protein product is CASSLGAVTDTQYF.

The gene calls are TRBV28 and TRBJ1-3; no firm D call. Germline values: CDR1 MDHEN, CDR2 SYDVKM. The CDR3 covers 14 residues. V was trimmed by 2 bases and J by 0 bases, leaving 5 bases between them. The chain's CDR3 is CASSLVSSGNTIYF. The CDR3 coding sequence is TGTGCCAGCAGTTTAGTGAGCTCTGGAAACACCATATATTTT.

The J gene is TRBJ1-2, the V gene TRBV2; 7 nucleotides match TRBD1. CDR3 length: 12 residues. V lost 10 bases, J lost 3 bases, and 5 bases stayed unmatched. Per germline, CDR1 SNHLY and CDR2 FYNNEI. CDR3 sequence reads: CATSTGYYGYTF. The CDR3 coding sequence is TGTGCCACCTCGACAGGGTACTATGGCTACACCTTC.

The rearrangement uses TRBV19 and TRBJ1-2, with 7 bases lining up with TRBD1. The junction had 11 bases not matched to a gene; V was cut back by 6 bases and J by 4 bases. Germline values: CDR1 LNHDA, CDR2 SQIVND (reference sequence). This CDR3 is 15 amino acids long. CDR3: CASSRPLQGPYGYTF. Here the CDR3 DNA reads TGTGCCAGTAGCAGACCCCTACAGGGGCCCTATGGCTACACCTTC. Looking up the rest from reference TRBV19 and TRBJ1-2 gives the full variable domain: DGGITQSPKYLFRKEGQNVTLSCEQNLNHDAMYWYRQDPGQGLRLIYYSQIVNDFQKGDIAEGYSVSREKKESFPLTVTSAQKNPTAFYLCASSRPLQGPYGYTFGSGTRLTVV.

The chain joins TRBV10-3 to TRBJ2-5; TRBD2 agrees at 14 bases. The CDR3 sequence is 14 residues long. With 7 bases clipped from V and 3 bases from J, the junction kept 1 base outside the gene matches. Germline assignment: CDR1 ENHRY and CDR2 SYGVKD. The CDR3 nucleotides read TGTGCCATCAAGACTAGCGGGGGGGAAGAGACCCAGTACTTC. It codes for CAIKTSGGEETQYF.

There are a few counts of this clone. Other DNA sequences from this sample encode an identical CDR3 as well. The rearrangement uses TRBV5-4 and TRBJ1-2; 7 positions match TRBD1. In germline, CDR1 is SGHNT, CDR2 YYREEE (reference sequence). V lost 2 bases and J lost 1; bases outside the gene matches: 2. CDR3 length: 14 residues. The CDR3 DNA follows: TGTGCCAGCAGCTTAGACAGGGATAACTATGGCTACACCTTC. Its translation: CASSLDRDNYGYTF.

In this sample, this clone turned up once. The V gene is TRBV2, the J gene TRBJ1-5, with D possibly TRBD1 on 5 matching bases. Germline assignment: CDR1 SNHLY and CDR2 FYNNEI. The length of the CDR3 is 16 residues. V dropped 6 bases and J dropped 0 bases, with 15 bases sitting between them. In DNA, the CDR3 is TGTGCCAGCAGCGCAAGAGTAAGGGGTAGCAATCAGCCCCAGCATTTT. Protein sequence: CASSARVRGSNQPQHF.